A single sample is the source of the 2 T cell receptor beta chains below, sequenced in a study of control samples from healthy donors and cancer patients. TCRdb's table, derived via immunoSEQ multiplex PCR, lists solely in-frame clones and lacks some. This sample has tens of thousands of clones, with over 80% found just once. Source material: blood. These receptors were collected from a man aged 60 to 69 in good health.

The CDR3 DNA reads TGTGCCAGCAGTGAACTGTTGCGGGGTGGAGGCTACACCTTC. This gives the protein CASSELLRGGGYTF. The V and J genes are TRBV25-1 and TRBJ1-2; D remains unclear. The V gene's germline CDR1 is MGHDK and CDR2 SYGVNS. Trimming took off 2 bases at V and 8 bases at J, with 15 bases between the two ends. The CDR3 sequence is 14 residues long.

CDR3 protein: CASIPGHFTGELFF. The CDR3 DNA is TGTGCCAGCATTCCGGGACACTTCACCGGGGAGCTGTTTTTT. V and J are TRBV6-6 and TRBJ2-2; perhaps TRBD1 as D (6 bases). Trimming cost V 7 bases and J 4 bases, with 13 bases left between them. This CDR3 has 14 residues. The germline V gene has CDR1 MNHNY and CDR2 SVGAGI (reference sequence).